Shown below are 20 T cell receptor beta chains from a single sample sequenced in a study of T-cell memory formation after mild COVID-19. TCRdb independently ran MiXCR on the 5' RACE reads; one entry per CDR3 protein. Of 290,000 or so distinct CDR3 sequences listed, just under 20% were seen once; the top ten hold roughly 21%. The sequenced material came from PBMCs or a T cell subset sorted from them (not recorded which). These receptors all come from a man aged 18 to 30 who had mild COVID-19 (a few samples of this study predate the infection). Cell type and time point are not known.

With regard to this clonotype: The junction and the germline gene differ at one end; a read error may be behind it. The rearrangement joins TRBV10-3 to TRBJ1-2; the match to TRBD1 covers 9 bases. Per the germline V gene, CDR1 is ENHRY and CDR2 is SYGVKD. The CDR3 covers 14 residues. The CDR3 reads CAIKALDRGYGFTF. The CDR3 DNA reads TGTGCCATCAAGGCCCTGGACAGGGGCTATGGCTTCACCTTC.

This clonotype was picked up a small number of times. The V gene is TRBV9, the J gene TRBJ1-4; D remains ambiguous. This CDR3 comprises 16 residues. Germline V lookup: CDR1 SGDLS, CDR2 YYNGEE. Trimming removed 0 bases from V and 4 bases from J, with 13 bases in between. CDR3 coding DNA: TGTGCCAGCAGCGTAGGAGGGATCCTTATTAATGAAAAACTGTTTTTT. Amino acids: CASSVGGILINEKLFF.

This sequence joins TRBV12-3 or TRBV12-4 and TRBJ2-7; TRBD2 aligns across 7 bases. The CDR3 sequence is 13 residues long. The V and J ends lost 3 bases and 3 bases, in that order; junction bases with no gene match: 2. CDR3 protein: CASSFSSGYEQYF. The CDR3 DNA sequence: TGTGCCAGCAGTTTTTCTAGCGGCTACGAGCAGTACTTC.

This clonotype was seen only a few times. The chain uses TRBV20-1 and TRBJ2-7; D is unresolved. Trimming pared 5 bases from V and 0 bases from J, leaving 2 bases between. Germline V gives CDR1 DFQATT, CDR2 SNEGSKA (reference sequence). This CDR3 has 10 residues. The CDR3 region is CSAVSYEQYF. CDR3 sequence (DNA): TGCAGTGCTGTCTCCTACGAGCAGTACTTC.

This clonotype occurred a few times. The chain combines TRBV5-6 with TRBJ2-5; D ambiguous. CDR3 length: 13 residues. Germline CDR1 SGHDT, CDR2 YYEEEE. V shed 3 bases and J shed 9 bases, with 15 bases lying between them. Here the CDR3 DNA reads TGTGCCAGCAGCTCGGAACTGGCCCCGGCCCAGTACTTC. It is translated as CASSSELAPAQYF.

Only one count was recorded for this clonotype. The CDR3 here is CATEGAGYEQYF. The DNA for the CDR3 is TGTGCCACCGAGGGCGCTGGGTACGAGCAGTACTTC. V is TRBV6-5 and J is TRBJ2-7; a weak D match, TRBD2 (5 bases). Germline-derived CDR1 and CDR2 are MNHEY and SVGAGI. The CDR3 has 12 amino acids. V was shortened by 10 bases and J by 4 bases, with 14 bases between the two germline ends.

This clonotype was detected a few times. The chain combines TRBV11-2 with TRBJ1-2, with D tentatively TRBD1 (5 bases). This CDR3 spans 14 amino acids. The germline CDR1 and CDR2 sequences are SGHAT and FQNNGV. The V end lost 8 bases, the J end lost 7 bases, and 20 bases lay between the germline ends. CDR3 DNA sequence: TGTGCCAGCGGCGACCCATGGGGGGATACTGGCTACACCTTC. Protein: CASGDPWGDTGYTF. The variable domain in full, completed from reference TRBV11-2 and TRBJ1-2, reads EAGVAQSPRYKIIEKRQSVAFWCNPISGHATLYWYQQILGQGPKLLIQFQNNGVVDDSQLPKDRFSAERLKGVDSTLKIQPAKLEDSAVYLCASGDPWGDTGYTFGSGTRLTVV.

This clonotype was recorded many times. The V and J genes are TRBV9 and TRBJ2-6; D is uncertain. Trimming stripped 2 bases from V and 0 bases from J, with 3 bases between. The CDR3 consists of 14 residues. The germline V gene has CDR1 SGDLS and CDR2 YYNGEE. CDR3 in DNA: TGTGCCAGCAGCGTTGGCTCTGGGGCCAACGTCCTGACTTTC. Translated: CASSVGSGANVLTF.

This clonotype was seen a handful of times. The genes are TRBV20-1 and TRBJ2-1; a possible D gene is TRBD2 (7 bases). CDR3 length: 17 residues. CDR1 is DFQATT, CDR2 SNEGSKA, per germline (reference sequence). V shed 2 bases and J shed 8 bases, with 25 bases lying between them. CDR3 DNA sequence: TGCAGTGCTAGATCACAACCCCGGGGGGCGGCAAACTATGAGCAGTTCTTC. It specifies CSARSQPRGAANYEQFF.

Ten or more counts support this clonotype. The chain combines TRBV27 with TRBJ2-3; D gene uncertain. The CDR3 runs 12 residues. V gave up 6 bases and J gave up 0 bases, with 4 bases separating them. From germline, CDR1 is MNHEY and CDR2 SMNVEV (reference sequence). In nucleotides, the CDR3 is TGTGCCAGCAGGACTAGCACAGATACGCAGTATTTT. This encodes CASRTSTDTQYF.

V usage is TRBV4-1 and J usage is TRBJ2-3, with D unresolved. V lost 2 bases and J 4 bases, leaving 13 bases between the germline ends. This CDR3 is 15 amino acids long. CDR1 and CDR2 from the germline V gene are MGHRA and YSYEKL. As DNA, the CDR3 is TGCGCCAGCAGCCAAAGGGCCCTAGAACCAGATACGCAGTATTTT. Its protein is CASSQRALEPDTQYF.

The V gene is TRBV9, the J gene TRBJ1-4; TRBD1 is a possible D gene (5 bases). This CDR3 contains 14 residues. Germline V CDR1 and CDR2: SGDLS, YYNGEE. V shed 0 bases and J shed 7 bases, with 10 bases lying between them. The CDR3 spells CASSVGRGGEKLFF. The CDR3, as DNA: TGTGCCAGCAGCGTAGGACGGGGGGGTGAAAAACTGTTTTTT.

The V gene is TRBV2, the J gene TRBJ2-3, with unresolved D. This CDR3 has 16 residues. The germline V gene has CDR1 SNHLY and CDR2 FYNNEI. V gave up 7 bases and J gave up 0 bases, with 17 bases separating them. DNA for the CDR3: TGTGCCAGCATCTTACTGGGTCATACTAGCACAGATACGCAGTATTTT. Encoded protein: CASILLGHTSTDTQYF.

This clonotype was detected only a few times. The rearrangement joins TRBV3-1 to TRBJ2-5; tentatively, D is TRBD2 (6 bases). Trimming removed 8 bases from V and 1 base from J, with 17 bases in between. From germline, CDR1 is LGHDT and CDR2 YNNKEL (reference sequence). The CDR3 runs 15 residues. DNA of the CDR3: TGTGCCAGCTCTCCAGAGCGGGTGATCCAAGAGACCCAGTACTTC. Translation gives CASSPERVIQETQYF.

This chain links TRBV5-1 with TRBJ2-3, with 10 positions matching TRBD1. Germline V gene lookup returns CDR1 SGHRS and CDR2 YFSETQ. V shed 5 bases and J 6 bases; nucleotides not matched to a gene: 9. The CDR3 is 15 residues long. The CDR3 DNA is TGCGCCAGCAGAGACCGGACAGGGGGAGAGGATACGCAGTATTTT. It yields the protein CASRDRTGGEDTQYF.

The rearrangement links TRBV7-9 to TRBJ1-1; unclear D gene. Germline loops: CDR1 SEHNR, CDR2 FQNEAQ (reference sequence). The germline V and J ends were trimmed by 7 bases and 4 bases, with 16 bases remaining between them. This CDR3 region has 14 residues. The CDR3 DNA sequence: TGTGCCAGCACCGAAGATAGTGGTCGCACTGAAGCTTTCTTT. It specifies CASTEDSGRTEAFF.

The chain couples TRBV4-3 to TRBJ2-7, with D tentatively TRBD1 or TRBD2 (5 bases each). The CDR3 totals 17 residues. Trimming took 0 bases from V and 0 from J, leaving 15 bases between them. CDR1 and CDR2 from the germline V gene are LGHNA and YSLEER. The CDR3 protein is CASSQDPPGLSSYEQYF. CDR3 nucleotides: TGCGCCAGCAGCCAAGATCCGCCGGGGCTGAGCTCCTACGAGCAGTACTTC.

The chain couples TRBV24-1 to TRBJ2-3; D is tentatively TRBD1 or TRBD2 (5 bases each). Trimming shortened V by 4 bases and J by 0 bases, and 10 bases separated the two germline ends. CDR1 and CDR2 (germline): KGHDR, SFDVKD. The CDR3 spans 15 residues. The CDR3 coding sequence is TGTGCCACCAGTGAGAACTGGGGGAGCACAGATACGCAGTATTTT. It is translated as CATSENWGSTDTQYF.

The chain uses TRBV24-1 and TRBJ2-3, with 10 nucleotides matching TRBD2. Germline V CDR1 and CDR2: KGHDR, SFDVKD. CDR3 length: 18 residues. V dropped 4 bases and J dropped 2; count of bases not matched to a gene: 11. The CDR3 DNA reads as TGTGCCACCAGTGAACCCGGGTCTAGCGGGGGCGACACAGATACGCAGTATTTT. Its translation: CATSEPGSSGGDTDTQYF.

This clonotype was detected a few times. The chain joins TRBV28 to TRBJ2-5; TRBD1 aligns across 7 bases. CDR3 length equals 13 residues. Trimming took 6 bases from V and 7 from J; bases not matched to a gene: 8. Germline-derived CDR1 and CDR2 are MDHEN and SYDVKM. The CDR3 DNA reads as TGTGCCAGCAGGGAGACAGGGTTGGGGACCCAGTACTTC. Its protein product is CASRETGLGTQYF.